The clone carrying this T cell receptor (beta chain) has a count of ten or more. Its antigen is not identified. The CDR3 totals 15 residues. Trimming took 6 bases from V and 1 from J; bases not matched to a gene: 9. Germline V lookup: CDR1 SGHRS, CDR2 YFSETQ. The entry originates in a study of T-cell memory formation after mild COVID-19. About the research overall: TCR clusters were largely donor specific.

5'RACE, which relied on constant-segment primers, yielded TCR alpha and TCR beta cDNA libraries carrying sample barcodes and UMIs. TCRdb itself ran the 5' RACE reads through MiXCR, one entry per CDR3 protein. The table has some 180,000 distinct CDR3 sequences, 10% to 15% seen once. The study, taken as a whole, reports: Among clones contracting day 15 to 85, CD4/CD8 was balanced, whereas later expanders leaned CD4+.

This chain connects TRBV5-1 to TRBJ2-7; 8 bases are shared with TRBD1. The TCR comes from a man aged 18 to 29 who had mild COVID-19 (a few samples of this study predate the infection). Cell type and time point are not known. The sequencing input was PBMCs or a T cell subset sorted from them (not recorded which). CDR3 region: CASKGAGQASYEQYF. The CDR3 nucleotides are TGCGCCAGCAAGGGGGCGGGACAGGCATCCTACGAGCAGTACTTC.